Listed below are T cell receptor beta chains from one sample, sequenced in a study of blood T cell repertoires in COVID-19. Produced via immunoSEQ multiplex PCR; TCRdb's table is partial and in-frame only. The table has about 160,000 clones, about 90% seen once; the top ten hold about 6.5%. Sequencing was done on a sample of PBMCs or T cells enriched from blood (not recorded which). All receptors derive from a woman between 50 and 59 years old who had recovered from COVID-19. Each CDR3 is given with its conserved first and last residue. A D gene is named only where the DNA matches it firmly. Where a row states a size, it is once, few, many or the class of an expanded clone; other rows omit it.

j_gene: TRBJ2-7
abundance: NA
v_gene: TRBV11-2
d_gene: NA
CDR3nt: TGTGCCAGCAGCTTAGCTGTCGATATCCTAGGCGAGCAGTACTTC
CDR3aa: CASSLAVDILGEQYF

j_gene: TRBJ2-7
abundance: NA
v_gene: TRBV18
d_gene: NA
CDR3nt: TGTGCCAGCTCACCAGGGCCCACCTACGAGCAGTACTTC
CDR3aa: CASSPGPTYEQYF

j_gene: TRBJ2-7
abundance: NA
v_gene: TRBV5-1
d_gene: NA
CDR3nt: TGCGCCAGCAGCGCAAGGAGCGGAACCTACGAGCAGTACTTC
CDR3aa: CASSARSGTYEQYF

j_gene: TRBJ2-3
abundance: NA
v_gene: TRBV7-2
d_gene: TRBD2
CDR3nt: TGTGCCAGCAGCTTAGGGCTAGCGGGAGGGACAGATACGCAGTATTTT
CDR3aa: CASSLGLAGGTDTQYF

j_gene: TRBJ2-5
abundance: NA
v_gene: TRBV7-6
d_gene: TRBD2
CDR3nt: TGTGCCAGCAGCTTATTGGGCCAACTAGCGGGTTTTCAAGAGACCCAGTACTTC
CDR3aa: CASSLLGQLAGFQETQYF

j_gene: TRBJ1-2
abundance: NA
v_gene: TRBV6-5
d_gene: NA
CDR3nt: TGTGCCAGCAGCCCCAGGGTTCGAGGCTATGGCTACACCTTC
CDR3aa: CASSPRVRGYGYTF

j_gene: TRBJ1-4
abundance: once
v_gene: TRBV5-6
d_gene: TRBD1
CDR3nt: TGTGCCAGCAGTCAACGGCCGGGACAGGGGGCGTTAGGTGAAAAACTGTTTTTT
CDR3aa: CASSQRPGQGALGEKLFF

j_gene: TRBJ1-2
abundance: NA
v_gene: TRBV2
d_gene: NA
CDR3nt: TGTGCCAGCAGTGTTAGAGGGAGGGGTGGCTACACCTTC
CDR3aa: CASSVRGRGGYTF

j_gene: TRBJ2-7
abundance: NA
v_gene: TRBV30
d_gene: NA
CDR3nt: TGTGCCTGGAGTTCAGAACAGACCTACGAGCAGTACTTC
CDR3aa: CAWSSEQTYEQYF

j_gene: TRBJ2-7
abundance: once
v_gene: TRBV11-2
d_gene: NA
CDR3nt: TGTGCCAGCAGCTTAGCATACAATTCGGGCTACGAGCAGTACTTC
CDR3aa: CASSLAYNSGYEQYF

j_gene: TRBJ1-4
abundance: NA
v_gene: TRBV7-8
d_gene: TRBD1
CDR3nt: TGTGCCAGCAGCCCATGGGGACAGGGGGGAAATGAAAAACTGTTTTTT
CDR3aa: CASSPWGQGGNEKLFF

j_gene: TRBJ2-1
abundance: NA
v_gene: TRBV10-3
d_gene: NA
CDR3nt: TGTGCCATCGTGGGGGGTGGCAATGAGCAGTTCTTC
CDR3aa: CAIVGGGNEQFF

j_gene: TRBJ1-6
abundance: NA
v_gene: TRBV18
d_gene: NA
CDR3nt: TGTGCCAGCTCACCAAGAGGGCTCGGGAATTCACCCCTCCACTTT
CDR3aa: CASSPRGLGNSPLHF

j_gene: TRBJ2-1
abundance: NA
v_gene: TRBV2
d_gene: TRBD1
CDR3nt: TGTGCCAGCAGTGAAGCTGGTGACAGGGTCTACAATGAGCAGTTCTTC
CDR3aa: CASSEAGDRVYNEQFF

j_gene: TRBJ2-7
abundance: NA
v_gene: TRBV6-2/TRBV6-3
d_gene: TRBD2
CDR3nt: TGTGCCAGCAGTATTAGCGGGAGGACGTCCTACGAGCAGTACTTC
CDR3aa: CASSISGRTSYEQYF

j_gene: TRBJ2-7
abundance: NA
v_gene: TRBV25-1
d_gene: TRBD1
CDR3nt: TGTGCCAGCAGTGCACCGGGACAGGGGCCCTACGAGCAGTACTTC
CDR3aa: CASSAPGQGPYEQYF

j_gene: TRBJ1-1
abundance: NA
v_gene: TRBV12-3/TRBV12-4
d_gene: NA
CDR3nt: TGTGCCAGCAGTTTAGACAGGTACACTGAAGCTTTCTTT
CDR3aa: CASSLDRYTEAFF

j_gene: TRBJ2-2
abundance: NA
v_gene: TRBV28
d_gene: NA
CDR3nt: TGTGCCAGCAGTTTCCAGTACACCGGGGAGCTGTTTTTT
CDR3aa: CASSFQYTGELFF

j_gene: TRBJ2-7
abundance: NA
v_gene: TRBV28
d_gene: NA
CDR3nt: TGTGCCAGCAGTGTTCCGGGAGCAAGGGGGCACGAGCAGTACTTC
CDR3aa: CASSVPGARGHEQYF

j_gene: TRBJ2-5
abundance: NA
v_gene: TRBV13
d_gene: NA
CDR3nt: TGTGCCAGCAGCTTGGGCAGAGTAGAGACCCAGTACTTC
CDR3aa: CASSLGRVETQYF

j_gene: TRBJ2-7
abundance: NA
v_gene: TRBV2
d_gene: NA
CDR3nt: TGTGCCAGCAGTACAGGACAGAGTCCCTACGAGCAGTACTTC
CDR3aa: CASSTGQSPYEQYF

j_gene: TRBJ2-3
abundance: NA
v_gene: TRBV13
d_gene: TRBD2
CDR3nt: TGTGCCAGCAGCCAAAAGACTAGCTTCACAGATACGCAGTATTTT
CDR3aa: CASSQKTSFTDTQYF

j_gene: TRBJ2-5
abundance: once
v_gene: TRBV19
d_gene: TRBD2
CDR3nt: TGTGCCAGTAGTAGCATTAGCGGGAGAGTCGGGGAGACCCAGTACTTC
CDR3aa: CASSSISGRVGETQYF

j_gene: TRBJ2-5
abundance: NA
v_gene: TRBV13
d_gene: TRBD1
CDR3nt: TGTGCCAGCAGCTTACGACAGGGTCCTGAGACCCAGTACTTC
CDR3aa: CASSLRQGPETQYF

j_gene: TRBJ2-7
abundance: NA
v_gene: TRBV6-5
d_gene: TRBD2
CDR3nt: TGTGCCAGCAGTTTTCCGGGGGGTCTCGAGCAGTACTTC
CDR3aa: CASSFPGGLEQYF

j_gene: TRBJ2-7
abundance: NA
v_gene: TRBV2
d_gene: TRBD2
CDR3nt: TGTGCCAGCAGTCCTACTAGCGGGAGGGCCTACGAGCAGTACTTC
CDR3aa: CASSPTSGRAYEQYF

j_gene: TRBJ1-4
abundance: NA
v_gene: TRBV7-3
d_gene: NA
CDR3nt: TGTGCCAGCAGCTCCCGATTGACAGGATCTTCTAAGAATGAAAAACTGTTTTTT
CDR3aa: CASSSRLTGSSKNEKLFF

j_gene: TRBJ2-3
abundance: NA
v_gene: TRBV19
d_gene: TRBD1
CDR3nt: TGTGCCAGTAGTCCGGAGAGGGGGCTCACAGATACGCAGTATTTT
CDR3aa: CASSPERGLTDTQYF

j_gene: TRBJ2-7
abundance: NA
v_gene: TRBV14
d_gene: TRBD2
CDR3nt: TGTGCCAGCGGACTAGCGGCAGCTCGCGAGCAGTACTTC
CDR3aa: CASGLAAAREQYF

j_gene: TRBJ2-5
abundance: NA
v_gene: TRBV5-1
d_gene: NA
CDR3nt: TGCGCCAGCAGCTTGCAACCTAGTGCGGAAGAGACCCAGTACTTC
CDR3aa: CASSLQPSAEETQYF

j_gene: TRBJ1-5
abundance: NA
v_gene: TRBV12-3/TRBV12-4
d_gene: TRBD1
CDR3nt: TGTGCCAGCAGTTGGGGACAGGGGACCCAGCATTTT
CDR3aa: CASSWGQGTQHF

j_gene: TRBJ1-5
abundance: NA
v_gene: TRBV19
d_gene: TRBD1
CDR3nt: TGTGCCAGTAGTATAACAGGGGGGAACAATCAGCCCCAGCATTTT
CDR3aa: CASSITGGNNQPQHF

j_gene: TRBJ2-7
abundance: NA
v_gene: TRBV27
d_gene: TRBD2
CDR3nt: TGTGCCAGCAGTTTATCACCCACCCGACTAGCGGGAAAATACGAGCAGTACTTC
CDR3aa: CASSLSPTRLAGKYEQYF

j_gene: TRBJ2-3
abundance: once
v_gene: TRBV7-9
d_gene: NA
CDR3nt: TGTGCCAGCAGCTTAGGTTTTCAGGGTAAAGATACGCAGTATTTT
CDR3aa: CASSLGFQGKDTQYF

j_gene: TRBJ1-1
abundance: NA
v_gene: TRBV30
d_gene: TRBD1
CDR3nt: TGTGCCTGGAGGCCAGGGACAGCAGTAGGGAAGGCTTTCTTT
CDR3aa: CAWRPGTAVGKAFF

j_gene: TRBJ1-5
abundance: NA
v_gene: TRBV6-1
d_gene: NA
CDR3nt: TGTGCCAGCAGTGAAGTTCGAGGGCCCCAGCATTTT
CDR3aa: CASSEVRGPQHF

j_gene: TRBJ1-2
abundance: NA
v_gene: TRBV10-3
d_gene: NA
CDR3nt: TGTGCCATCAGTGAGGAAGCATGGGGTGAGGGTCCGTATGGCTACACCTTC
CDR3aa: CAISEEAWGEGPYGYTF

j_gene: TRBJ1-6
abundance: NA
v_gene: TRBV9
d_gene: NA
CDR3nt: TGTGCCAGCAGCACGGGGGACGGTTATAATTCACCCCTCCACTTT
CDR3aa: CASSTGDGYNSPLHF

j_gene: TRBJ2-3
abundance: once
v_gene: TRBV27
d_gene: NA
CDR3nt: TGTGCCAGCAGGTTATTACGGAGCACAGATACGCAGTATTTT
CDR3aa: CASRLLRSTDTQYF

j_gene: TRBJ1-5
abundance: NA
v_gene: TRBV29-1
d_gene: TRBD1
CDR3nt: TGCAGCGTTGCCGAAGGACAGGTCGTTTGGAAAATTCGCAATCAGCCCCAGCATTTT
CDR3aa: CSVAEGQVVWKIRNQPQHF

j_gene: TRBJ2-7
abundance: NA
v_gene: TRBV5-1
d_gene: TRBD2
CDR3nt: TGCGCCAGCAGCTTCGCCGAACTAGCGGGAACCGGCTCCTACGAGCAGTACTTC
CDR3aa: CASSFAELAGTGSYEQYF

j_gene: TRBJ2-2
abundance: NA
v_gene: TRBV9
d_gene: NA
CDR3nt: TGTGCCAGCAGCGTAACAGTAAGCGGGGAGCTGTTTTTT
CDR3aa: CASSVTVSGELFF

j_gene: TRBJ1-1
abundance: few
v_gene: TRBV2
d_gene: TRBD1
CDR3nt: TGTGCCAGCAGTGAAGTTACAGGGGGGAACACTGAAGCTTTCTTT
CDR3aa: CASSEVTGGNTEAFF

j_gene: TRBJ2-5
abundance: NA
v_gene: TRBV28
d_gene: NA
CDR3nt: TGTGCCAGCAGTGAGAGCCAGGGGGGAGAGACCCAGTACTTC
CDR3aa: CASSESQGGETQYF

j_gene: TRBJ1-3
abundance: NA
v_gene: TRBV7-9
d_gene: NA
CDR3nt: TGTGCCAGCATGGGGGCTTCTGGAAACACCATATATTTT
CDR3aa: CASMGASGNTIYF

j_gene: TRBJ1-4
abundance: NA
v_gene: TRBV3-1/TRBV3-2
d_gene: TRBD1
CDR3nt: TGTGCCAGCAGCCAAGTGGGGACAGGGAATGAAAAACTGTTTTTT
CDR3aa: CASSQVGTGNEKLFF

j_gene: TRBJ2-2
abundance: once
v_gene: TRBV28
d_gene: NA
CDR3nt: TGTGCCAGCATGAGCTCGGGACAGAACACCGGGGAGCTGTTTTTT
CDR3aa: CASMSSGQNTGELFF

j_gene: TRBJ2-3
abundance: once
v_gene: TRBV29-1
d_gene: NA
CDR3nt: TGCAGCGTTGAAGATCGAGGGACACGGACAGATACGCAGTATTTT
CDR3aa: CSVEDRGTRTDTQYF

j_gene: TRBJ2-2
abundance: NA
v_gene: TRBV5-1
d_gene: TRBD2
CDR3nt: TGCGCCAGCAGCGGCGGGGCTAGCGGGAGTTTCGGGGAGCTGTTTTTT
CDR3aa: CASSGGASGSFGELFF

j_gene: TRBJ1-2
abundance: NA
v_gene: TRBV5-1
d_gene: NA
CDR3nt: TGCGCCAGCAGCTCCTACGGACAGATTAACTATGGCTACACCTTC
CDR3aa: CASSSYGQINYGYTF

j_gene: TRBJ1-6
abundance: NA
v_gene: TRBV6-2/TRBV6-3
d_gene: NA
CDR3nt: TGTGCCAGCAGTTACTCGATTGGGGTAGCGTCACCCCTCCACTTT
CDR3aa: CASSYSIGVASPLHF